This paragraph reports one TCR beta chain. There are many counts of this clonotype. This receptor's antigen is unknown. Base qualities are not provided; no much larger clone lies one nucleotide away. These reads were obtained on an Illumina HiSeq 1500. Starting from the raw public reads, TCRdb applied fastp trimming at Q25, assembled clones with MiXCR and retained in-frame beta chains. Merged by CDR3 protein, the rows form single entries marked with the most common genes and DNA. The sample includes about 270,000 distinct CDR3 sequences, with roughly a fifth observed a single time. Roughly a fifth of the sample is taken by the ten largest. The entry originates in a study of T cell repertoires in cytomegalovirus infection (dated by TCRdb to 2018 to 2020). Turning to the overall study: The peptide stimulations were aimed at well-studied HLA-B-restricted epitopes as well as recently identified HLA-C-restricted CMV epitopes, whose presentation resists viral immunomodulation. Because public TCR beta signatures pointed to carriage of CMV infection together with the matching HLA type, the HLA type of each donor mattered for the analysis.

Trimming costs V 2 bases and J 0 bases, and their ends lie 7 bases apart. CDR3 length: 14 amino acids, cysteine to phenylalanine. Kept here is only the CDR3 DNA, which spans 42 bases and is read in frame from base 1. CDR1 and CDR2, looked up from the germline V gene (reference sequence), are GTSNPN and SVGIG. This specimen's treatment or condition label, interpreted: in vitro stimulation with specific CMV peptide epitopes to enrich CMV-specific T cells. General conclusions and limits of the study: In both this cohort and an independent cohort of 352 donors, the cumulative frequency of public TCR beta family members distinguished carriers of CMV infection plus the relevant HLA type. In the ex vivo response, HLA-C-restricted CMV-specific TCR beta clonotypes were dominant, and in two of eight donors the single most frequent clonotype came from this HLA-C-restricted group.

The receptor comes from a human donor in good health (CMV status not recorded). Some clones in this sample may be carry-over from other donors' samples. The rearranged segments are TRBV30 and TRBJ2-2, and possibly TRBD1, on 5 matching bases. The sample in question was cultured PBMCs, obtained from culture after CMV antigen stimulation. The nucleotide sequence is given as TGTGCCTGGAGTAGGGGTTCGAACACCGGGGAGCTGTTTTTT. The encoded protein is CAWSRGSNTGELFF. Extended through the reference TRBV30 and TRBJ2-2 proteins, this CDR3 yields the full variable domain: SQTIHQWPATLVQPVGSPLSLECTVEGTSNPNLYWYRQAAGRGLQLLFYSVGIGQISSEVPQNLSASRPQDRQFILSSKKLLLSDSGFYLCAWSRGSNTGELFFGEGSRLTVL.